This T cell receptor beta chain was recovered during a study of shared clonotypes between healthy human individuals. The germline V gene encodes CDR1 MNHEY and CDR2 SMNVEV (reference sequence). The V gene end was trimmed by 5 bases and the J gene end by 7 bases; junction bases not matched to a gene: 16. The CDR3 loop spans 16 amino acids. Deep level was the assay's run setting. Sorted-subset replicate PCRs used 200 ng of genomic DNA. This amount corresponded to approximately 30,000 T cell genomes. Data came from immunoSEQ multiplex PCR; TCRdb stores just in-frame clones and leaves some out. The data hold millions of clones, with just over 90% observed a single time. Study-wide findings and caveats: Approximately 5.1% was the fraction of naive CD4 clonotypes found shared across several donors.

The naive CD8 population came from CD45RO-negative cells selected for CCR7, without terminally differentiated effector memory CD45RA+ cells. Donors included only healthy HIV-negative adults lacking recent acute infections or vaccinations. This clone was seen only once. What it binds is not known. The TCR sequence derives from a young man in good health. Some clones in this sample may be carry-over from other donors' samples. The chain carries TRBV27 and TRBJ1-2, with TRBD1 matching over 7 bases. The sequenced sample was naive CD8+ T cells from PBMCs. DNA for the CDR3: TGTGCCAGCAGTCCGATAAAGACAGGGTGGGTGAGTGGCTACACCTTC. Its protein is CASSPIKTGWVSGYTF.